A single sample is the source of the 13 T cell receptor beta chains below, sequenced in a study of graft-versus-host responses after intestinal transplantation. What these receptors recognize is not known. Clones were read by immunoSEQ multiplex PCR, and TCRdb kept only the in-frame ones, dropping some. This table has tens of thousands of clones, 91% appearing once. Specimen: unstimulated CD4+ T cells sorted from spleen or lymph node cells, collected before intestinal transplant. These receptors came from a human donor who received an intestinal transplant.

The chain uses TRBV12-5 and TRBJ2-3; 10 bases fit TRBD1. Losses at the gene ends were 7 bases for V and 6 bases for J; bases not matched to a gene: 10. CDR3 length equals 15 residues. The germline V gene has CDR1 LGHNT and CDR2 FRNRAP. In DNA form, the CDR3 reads TGTGCTAGTGCCCCGGGACAGGGGAACGTGGATACGCAGTATTTT. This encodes CASAPGQGNVDTQYF.

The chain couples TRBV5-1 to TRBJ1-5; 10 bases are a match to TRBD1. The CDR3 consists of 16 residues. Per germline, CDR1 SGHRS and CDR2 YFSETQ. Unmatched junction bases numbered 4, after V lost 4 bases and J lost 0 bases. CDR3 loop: CASSPGTGDSNQPQHF. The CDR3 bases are TGCGCCAGCAGCCCAGGGACAGGGGATAGCAATCAGCCCCAGCATTTT.

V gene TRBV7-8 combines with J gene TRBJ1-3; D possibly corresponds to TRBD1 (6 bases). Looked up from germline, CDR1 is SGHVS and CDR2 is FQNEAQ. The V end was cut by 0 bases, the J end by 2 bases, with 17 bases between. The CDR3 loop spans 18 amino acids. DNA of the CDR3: TGTGCCAGCAGCTTAGCGTTAACAGGGCTGAAGGCTGGAAACACCATATATTTT. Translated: CASSLALTGLKAGNTIYF.

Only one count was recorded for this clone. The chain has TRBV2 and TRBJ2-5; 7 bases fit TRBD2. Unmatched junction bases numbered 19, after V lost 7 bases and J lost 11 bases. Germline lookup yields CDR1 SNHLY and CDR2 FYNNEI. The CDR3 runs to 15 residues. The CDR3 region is CASTTTLTSRREQYF. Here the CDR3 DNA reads TGTGCCAGCACCACGACGTTGACTAGCCGGCGGGAGCAGTACTTC.

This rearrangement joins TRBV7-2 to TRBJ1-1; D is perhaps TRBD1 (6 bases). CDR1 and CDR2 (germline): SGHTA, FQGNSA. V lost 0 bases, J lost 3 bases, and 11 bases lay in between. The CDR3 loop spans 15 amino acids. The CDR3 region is CASSLAGARHTEAFF. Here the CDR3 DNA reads TGTGCCAGCAGCTTAGCGGGGGCGAGACACACTGAAGCTTTCTTT.

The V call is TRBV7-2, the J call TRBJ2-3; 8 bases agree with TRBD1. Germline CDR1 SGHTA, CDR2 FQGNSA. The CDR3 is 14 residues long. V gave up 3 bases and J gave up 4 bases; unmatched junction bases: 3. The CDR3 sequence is CASSFPDRADTQYF. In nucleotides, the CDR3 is TGTGCCAGCAGCTTCCCGGACAGGGCAGATACGCAGTATTTT.

For the CDR3, the DNA is TGTGCCAGCGACCCGACGGGACAGGGCTCCACTGAAGCTTTCTTT. This gives the protein CASDPTGQGSTEAFF. The chain uses TRBV7-9 and TRBJ1-1, with 9 bases identical to TRBD1. This CDR3 region has 15 residues. The germline gives CDR1 SEHNR, CDR2 FQNEAQ (reference sequence). V trimming: 8 bases; J trimming: 4 bases; junction bases outside the gene matches: 11.

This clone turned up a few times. The CDR3 is CAWSETEVHEQYF. The CDR3 DNA follows: TGTGCCTGGAGTGAGACTGAGGTCCACGAGCAGTACTTC. The chain links TRBV30 to TRBJ2-7; D is unresolved. The CDR3 loop spans 13 amino acids. V lost 1 base and J lost 5, with 12 bases in between. In germline, CDR1 is GTSNPN, CDR2 SVGIG (reference sequence).

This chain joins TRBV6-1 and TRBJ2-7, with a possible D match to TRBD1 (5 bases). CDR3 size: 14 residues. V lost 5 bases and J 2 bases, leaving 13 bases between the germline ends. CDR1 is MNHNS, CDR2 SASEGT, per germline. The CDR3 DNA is TGTGCCAGCAGTCGGACAAGTTCGGCCTACGAGCAGTACTTC. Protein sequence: CASSRTSSAYEQYF.

CDR3 amino acids: CASRPQGRNTEAFF. CDR3 bases: TGTGCCAGCAGGCCTCAAGGGAGGAACACTGAAGCTTTCTTT. This chain uses TRBV6-5 with TRBJ1-1, with D uncertain. The CDR3 spans 14 residues. V was pared by 6 bases and J by 1 base, with 12 bases between. Germline V gene sequence: CDR1 MNHEY, CDR2 SVGAGI.

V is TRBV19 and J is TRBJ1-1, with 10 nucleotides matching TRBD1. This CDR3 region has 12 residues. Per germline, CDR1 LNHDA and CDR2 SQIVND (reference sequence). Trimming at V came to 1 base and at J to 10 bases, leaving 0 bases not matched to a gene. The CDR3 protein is CASSIGDRGAFF. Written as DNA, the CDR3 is TGTGCCAGTAGTATAGGGGACAGGGGAGCTTTCTTT.

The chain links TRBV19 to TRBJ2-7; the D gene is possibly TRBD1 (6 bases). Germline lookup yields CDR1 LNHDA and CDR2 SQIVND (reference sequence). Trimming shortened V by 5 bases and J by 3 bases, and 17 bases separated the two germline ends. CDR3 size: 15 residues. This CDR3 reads CASSDTPGTNYEQYF. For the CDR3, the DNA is TGTGCCAGTAGTGACACCCCCGGGACAAACTACGAGCAGTACTTC. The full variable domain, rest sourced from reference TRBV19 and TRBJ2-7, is DGGITQSPKYLFRKEGQNVTLSCEQNLNHDAMYWYRQDPGQGLRLIYYSQIVNDFQKGDIAEGYSVSREKKESFPLTVTSAQKNPTAFYLCASSDTPGTNYEQYFGPGTRLTVT.

The CDR3 spells CASSYFETGLTDTQYF. The CDR3 nucleotides are TGTGCCAGCAGTTACTTCGAGACAGGGTTGACAGATACGCAGTATTTT. The genes are TRBV6-5 and TRBJ2-3; 7 positions agree with TRBD1. CDR1 and CDR2 (germline): MNHEY, SVGAGI. This CDR3 comprises 16 residues. Trimming at V came to 1 base and at J to 3 bases, leaving 7 bases not matched to a gene.